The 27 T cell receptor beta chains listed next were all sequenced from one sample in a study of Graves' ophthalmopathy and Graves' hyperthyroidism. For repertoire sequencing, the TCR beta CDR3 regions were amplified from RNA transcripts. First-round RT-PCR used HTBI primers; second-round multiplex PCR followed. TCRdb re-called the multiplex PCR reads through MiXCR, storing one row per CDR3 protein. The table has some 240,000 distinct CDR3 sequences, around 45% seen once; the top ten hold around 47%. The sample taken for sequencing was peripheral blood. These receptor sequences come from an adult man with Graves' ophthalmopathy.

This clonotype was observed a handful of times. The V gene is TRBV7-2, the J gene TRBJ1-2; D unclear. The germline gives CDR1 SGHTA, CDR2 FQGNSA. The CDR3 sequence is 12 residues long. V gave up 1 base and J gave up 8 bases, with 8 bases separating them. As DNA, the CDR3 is TGTGCCAGCAGCTTAGGTTACCGGGGCTACACCTTC. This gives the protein CASSLGYRGYTF.

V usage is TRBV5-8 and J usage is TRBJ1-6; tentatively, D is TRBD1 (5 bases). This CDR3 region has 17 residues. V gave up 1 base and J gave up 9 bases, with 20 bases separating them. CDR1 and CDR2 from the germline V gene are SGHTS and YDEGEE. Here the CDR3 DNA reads TGTGCCAGCAGCTTGTTCTGGGGCCCTCTGGTCGGTTCACCCCTCCACTTT. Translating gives CASSLFWGPLVGSPLHF.

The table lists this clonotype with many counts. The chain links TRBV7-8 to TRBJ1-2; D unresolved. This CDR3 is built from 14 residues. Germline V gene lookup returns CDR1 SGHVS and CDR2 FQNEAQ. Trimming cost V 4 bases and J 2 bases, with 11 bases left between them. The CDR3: CASSSTQRNYGYTF. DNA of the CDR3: TGTGCCAGCAGCTCAACTCAGAGAAACTATGGCTACACCTTC.

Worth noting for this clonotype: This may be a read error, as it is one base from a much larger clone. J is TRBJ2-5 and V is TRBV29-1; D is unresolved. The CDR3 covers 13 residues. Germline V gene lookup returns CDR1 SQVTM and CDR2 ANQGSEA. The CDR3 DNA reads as TGCAGCGTTGAGTCCGTGTACCACGAGACCCAGTACTTC. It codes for CSVESVYHETQYF.

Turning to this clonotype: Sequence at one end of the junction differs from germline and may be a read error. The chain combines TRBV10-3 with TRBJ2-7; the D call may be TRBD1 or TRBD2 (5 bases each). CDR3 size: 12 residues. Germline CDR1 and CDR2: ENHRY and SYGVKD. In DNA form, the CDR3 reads TGTGCCAGCAGTTTGGGGGTGCACGAGCAGTACTTC. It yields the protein CASSLGVHEQYF.

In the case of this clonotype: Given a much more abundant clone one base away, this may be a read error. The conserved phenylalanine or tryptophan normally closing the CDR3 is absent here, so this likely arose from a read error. The CDR3 sequence is CSVEDLGSGYTL. The CDR3 coding sequence is TGCAGCGTTGAAGATCTAGGCAGTGGCTACACCCTC. The chain links TRBV29-1 to TRBJ1-2; no clear D. Trimming cost V 0 bases and J 7 bases, with 9 bases left between them. The CDR3 extends over 12 amino acids. In germline, CDR1 is SQVTM, CDR2 ANQGSEA.

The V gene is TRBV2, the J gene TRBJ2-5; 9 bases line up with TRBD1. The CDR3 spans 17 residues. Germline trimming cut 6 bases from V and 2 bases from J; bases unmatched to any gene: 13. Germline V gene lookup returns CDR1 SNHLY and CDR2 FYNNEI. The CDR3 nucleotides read TGTGCCAGCAGCGCGGGACCGGGACAGGGTATGCAAGAGACCCAGTACTTC. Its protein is CASSAGPGQGMQETQYF.

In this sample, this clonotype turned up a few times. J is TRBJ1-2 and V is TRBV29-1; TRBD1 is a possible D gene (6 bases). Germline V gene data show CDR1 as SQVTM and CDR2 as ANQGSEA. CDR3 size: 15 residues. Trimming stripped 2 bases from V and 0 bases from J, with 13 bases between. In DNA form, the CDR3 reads TGCAGCGTTGAACACGAAACAGGGACTAACTATGGCTACACCTTC. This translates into CSVEHETGTNYGYTF.

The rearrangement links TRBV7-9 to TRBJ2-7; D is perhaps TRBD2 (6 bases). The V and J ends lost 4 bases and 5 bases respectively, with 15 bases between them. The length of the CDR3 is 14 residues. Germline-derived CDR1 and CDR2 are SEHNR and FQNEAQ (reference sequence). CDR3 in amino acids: CASSSEGGRHEQYF. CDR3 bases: TGTGCCAGCAGCTCCGAGGGTGGGAGGCACGAGCAGTACTTC.

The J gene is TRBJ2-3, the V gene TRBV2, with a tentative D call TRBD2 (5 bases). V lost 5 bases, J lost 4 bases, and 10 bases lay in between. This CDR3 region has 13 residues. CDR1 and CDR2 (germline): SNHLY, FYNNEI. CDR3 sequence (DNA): TGTGCCAGCAGTACGGACTTGCCAGATACGCAGTATTTT. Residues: CASSTDLPDTQYF. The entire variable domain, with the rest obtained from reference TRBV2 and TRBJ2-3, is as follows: EPEVTQTPSHQVTQMGQEVILRCVPISNHLYFYWYRQILGQKVEFLVSFYNNEISEKSEIFDDQFSVERPDGSNFTLKIRSTKLEDSAMYFCASSTDLPDTQYFGPGTRLTVL.

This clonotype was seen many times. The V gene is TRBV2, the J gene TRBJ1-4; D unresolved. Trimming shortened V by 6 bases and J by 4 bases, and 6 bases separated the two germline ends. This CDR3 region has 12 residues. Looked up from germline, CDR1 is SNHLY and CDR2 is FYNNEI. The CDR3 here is CASRARNEKLFF. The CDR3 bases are TGTGCCAGCAGGGCCCGTAATGAAAAACTGTTTTTT.

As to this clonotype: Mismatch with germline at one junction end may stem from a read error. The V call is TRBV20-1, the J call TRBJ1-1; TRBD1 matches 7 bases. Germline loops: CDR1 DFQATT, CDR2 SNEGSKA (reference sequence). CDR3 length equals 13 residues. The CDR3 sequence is CSVRETGDTEAFF. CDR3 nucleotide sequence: TGCAGTGTTAGAGAAACAGGGGACACTGAAGCTTTCTTT.

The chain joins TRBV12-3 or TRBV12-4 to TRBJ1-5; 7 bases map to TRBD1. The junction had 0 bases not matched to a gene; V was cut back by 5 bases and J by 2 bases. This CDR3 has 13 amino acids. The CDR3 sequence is CASSDRGNQPQHF. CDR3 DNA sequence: TGTGCCAGCAGTGACAGGGGCAATCAGCCCCAGCATTTT.

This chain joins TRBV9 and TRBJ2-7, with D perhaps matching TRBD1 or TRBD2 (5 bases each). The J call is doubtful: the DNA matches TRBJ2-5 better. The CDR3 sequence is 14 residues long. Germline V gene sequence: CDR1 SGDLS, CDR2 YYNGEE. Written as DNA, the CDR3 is TGTGCCAGCAGCGTAGGTGGGACGGAAGAGACCCAGTACTTC. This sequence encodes CASSVGGTEETQYF.

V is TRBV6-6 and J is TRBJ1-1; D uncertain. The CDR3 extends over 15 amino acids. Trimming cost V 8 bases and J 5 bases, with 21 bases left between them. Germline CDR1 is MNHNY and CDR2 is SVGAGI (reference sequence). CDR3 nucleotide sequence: TGTGCCAGCCAGGACGGCGAGGGATGGAGTACTGAAGCTTTCTTT. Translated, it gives CASQDGEGWSTEAFF.

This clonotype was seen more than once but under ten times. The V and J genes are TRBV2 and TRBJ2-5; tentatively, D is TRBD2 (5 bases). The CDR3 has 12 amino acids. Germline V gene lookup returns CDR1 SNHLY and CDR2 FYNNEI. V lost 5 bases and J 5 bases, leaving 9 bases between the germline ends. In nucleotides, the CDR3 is TGTGCCAGCAGTCAGACGGGGGAGACCCAGTACTTC. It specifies CASSQTGETQYF.

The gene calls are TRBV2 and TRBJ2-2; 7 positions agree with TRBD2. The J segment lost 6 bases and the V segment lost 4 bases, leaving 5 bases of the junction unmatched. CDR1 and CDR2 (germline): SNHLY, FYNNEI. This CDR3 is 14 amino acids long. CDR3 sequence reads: CASSALGGAGELFF. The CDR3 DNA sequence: TGTGCCAGCAGTGCCCTGGGGGGGGCCGGGGAGCTGTTTTTT.

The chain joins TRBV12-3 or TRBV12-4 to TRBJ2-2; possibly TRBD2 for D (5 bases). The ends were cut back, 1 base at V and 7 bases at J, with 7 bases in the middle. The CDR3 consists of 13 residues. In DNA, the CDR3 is TGTGCCAGCAGTTTAGTGGAGGACGGGGAGCTGTTTTTT. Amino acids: CASSLVEDGELFF.

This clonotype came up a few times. In nucleotides, the CDR3 is TGCGCCAGCAGCCAAAGACAGGGGAACACTGAAGCTTTCTTT. Encoded protein: CASSQRQGNTEAFF. V and J are TRBV4-1 and TRBJ1-1; 7 nucleotides match TRBD1. Germline V CDR1 and CDR2: MGHRA, YSYEKL. J was trimmed by 1 base and V by 2 bases; bases with no gene match: 1. CDR3 length equals 14 residues.

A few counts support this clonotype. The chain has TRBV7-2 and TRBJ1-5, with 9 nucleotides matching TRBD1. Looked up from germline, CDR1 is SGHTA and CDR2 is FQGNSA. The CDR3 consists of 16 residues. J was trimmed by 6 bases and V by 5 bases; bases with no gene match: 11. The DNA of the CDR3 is TGTGCCAGCAGCGAAGTCGGGACAGGGAAGGGTCAGCCCCAGCATTTT. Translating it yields CASSEVGTGKGQPQHF. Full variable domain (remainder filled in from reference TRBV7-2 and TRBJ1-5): GAGVSQSPSNKVTEKGKDVELRCDPISGHTALYWYRQSLGQGLEFLIYFQGNSAPDKSGLPSDRFSAERTGGSVSTLTIQRTQQEDSAVYLCASSEVGTGKGQPQHFGDGTRLSIL.

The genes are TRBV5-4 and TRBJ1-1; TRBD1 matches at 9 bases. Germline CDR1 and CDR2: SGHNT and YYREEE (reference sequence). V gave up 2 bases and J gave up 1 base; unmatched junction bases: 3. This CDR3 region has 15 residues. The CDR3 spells CASSFPGQGNTEAFF. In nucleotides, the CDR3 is TGTGCCAGCAGCTTCCCGGGACAGGGGAACACTGAAGCTTTCTTT.

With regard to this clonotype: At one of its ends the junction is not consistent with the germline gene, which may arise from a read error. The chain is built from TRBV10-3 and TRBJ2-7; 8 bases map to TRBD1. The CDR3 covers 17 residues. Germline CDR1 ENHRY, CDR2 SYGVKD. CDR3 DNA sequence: TGTGCCAGCAGTTACCGTACCCCCCAGGGGGCTCCCTACGAGCAGTACTTC. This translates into CASSYRTPQGAPYEQYF.

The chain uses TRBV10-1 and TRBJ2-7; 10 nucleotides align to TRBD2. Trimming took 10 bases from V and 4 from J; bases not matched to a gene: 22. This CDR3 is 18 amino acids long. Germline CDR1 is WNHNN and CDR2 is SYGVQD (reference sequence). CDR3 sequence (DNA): TGCGCCATGCCCGTGGGGTCAGTAACTAGCGGGAAAGCGTACGAGCAGTACTTC. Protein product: CAMPVGSVTSGKAYEQYF.

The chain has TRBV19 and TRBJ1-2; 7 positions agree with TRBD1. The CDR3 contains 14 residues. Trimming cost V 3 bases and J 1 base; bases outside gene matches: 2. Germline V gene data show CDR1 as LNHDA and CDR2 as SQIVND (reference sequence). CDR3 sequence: CASSIGDSNYGYTF. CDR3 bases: TGTGCCAGTAGTATCGGGGACAGTAACTATGGCTACACCTTC.

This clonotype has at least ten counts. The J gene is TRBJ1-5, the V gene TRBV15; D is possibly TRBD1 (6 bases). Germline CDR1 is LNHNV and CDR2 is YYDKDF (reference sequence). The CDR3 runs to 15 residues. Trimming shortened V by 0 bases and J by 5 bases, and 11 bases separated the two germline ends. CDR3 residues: CATSREGQIHQPQHF. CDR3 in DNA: TGTGCCACCAGCAGAGAAGGACAGATCCATCAGCCCCAGCATTTT.

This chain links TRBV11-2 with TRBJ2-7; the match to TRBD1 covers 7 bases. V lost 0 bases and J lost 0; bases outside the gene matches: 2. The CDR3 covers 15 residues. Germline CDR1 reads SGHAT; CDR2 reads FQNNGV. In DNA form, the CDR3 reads TGTGCCAGCAGCTTAGAACGGGACAGCTCCTACGAGCAGTACTTC. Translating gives CASSLERDSSYEQYF.

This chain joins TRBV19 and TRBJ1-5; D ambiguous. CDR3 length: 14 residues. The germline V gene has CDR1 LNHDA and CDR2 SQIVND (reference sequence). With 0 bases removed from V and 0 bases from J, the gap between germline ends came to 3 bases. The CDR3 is CASSIDDSNQPQHF. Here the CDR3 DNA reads TGTGCCAGTAGTATAGACGATAGCAATCAGCCCCAGCATTTT.